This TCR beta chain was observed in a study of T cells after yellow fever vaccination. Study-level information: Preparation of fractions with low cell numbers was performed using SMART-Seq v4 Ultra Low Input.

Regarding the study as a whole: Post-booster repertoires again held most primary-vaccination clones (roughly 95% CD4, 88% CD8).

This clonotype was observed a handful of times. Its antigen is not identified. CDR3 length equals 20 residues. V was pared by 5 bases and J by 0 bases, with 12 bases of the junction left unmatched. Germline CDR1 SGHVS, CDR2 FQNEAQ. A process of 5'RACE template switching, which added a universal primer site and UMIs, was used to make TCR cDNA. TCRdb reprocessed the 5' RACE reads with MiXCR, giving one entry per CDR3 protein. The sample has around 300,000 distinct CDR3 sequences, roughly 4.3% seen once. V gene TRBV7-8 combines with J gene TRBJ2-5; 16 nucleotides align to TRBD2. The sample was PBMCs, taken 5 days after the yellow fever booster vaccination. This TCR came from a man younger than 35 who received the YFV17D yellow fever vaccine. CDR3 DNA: TGTGCCAGCAGCCGTCCCCCGGGACTAGCGGGGGGGAGAAACCAAGAGACCCAGTACTTC. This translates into CASSRPPGLAGGRNQETQYF. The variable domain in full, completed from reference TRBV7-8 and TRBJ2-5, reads GAGVSQSPRYKVAKRGQDVALRCDPISGHVSLFWYQQALGQGPEFLTYFQNEAQLDKSGLPSDRFFAERPEGSVSTLKIQRTQQEDSAVYLCASSRPPGLAGGRNQETQYFGPGTRLLVL.